The TCR beta chain under discussion was sequenced for a study of CD8 T cells in ankylosing spondylitis. In its sample, this clonotype was seen a few times. Antigen unknown. Whole-study findings and limits: A TCR beta motif made of 7 to 9 highly homologous variants seemed typical of ankylosing spondylitis blood.

TCRdb reprocessed the 5' RACE reads via MiXCR and lists one record per CDR3 protein. The sample includes approximately 440,000 distinct CDR3 sequences, roughly a sixth of them seen just once. Germline V CDR1 and CDR2: SGHTA, FQGTGA. The CDR3 length is 14 residues. Trimming left V 1 base short and J 3 bases short, with 9 bases between. The gene calls are TRBV7-3 and TRBJ1-1, with D perhaps matching TRBD1 (5 bases). The material sequenced was blood, either unsorted or a sorted T cell fraction (not recorded which). The receptor's source is a male donor with ankylosing spondylitis. The CDR3 nucleotides are TGTGCCAGCAGCTTAAGCAGGGACGACACTGAAGCTTTCTTT. It yields the protein CASSLSRDDTEAFF.